A single sample gave rise to the 28 T cell receptor beta chains below, sequenced in a study of metastatic and nonmetastatic thyroid tumors. Using MiXCR, TCRdb re-called clones from the PCR reads. Of some 45,000 clones in the sample, roughly 15% were seen once. All patients were treatment-naive before thyroid surgery. The sequenced sample was blood. The receptors come from a female donor with papillary thyroid cancer or a benign thyroid nodule (not recorded which). Some clones in this sample may be carry-over from other donors' samples.

Many counts were recorded for this clone. The chain recombines TRBV14 with TRBJ2-1; D remains unclear. The CDR3 sequence is 14 residues long. The germline CDR1 and CDR2 sequences are SGHDN and FVKESK. V was cut by 5 bases and J by 7 bases, with 15 bases left in between. Here the CDR3 reads CASSLFGVGNEQFF. The CDR3, as DNA: TGTGCCAGCAGCTTGTTTGGGGTTGGGAATGAGCAGTTCTTC. The full variable domain, with the rest looked up from reference TRBV14 and TRBJ2-1, is EAGVTQFPSHSVIEKGQTVTLRCDPISGHDNLYWYRRVMGKEIKFLLHFVKESKQDESGMPNNRFLAERTGGTYSTLKVQPAELEDSGVYFCASSLFGVGNEQFFGPGTRLTVL.

This clone is classed as medium-sized. The CDR3: CASSSNQGYEQYF. DNA of the CDR3: TGTGCCAGCAGTTCCAACCAGGGTTACGAGCAGTACTTC. The gene calls are TRBV6-1 and TRBJ2-7; D possibly corresponds to TRBD1 (5 bases). V was pared by 5 bases and J by 4 bases, with 12 bases between. The CDR3 has 13 amino acids. The germline CDR1 and CDR2 sequences are MNHNS and SASEGT.

Turning to this clone: The junction and the germline gene differ at one end; a read error may be behind it. The chain links TRBV20-1 to TRBJ1-2; 7 bases map to TRBD1. Per germline, CDR1 DFQATT and CDR2 SNEGSKA (reference sequence). The CDR3 totals 15 residues. In DNA, the CDR3 is TGCAGTTCTAGGGCCTCGGACAGGTCCCACTATGGCTACACCTTC. It is translated as CSSRASDRSHYGYTF.

This clone came up many times. The V gene is TRBV19, the J gene TRBJ1-5, with D unclear. Deletions cut 7 bases from V and 3 bases from J, with 19 bases between. Germline V gene lookup returns CDR1 LNHDA and CDR2 SQIVND (reference sequence). This CDR3 has 16 residues. CDR3 DNA sequence: TGTGCCAGTACCCCCGCCTGGCCCAACTTCAATCAGCCCCAGCATTTT. Amino acid sequence: CASTPAWPNFNQPQHF.

At least ten counts were recorded for this clone. The genes are TRBV12-3 or TRBV12-4 and TRBJ1-5; 12 nucleotides align to TRBD1. The junction had 9 bases not matched to a gene; V was cut back by 5 bases and J by 7 bases. The CDR3 has 16 amino acids. Here the CDR3 DNA reads TGTGCCAGCAGTCCTTCGGGACAGGGGGCCGAACAGCCCCAGCATTTT. This translates into CASSPSGQGAEQPQHF.

CDR3 protein: CASSAKRGLALTDTQYF. CDR3 coding DNA: TGTGCCAGCAGTGCAAAACGCGGACTAGCGTTAACAGATACGCAGTATTTT. This rearrangement joins TRBV6-1 to TRBJ2-3, with 9 bases that match TRBD2. V shed 4 bases, J shed 3 bases, and the junction held 11 bases outside the gene matches. This CDR3 has 17 amino acids. Germline values: CDR1 MNHNS, CDR2 SASEGT.

As concerns this clone: One junction end does not reproduce the germline sequence, and a read error may be involved. The chain joins TRBV12-3 or TRBV12-4 to TRBJ1-4; TRBD1 aligns across 7 bases. The CDR3 has 16 residues. The CDR3 DNA sequence: TGTGCAAGCAGTAGACAGGGAGGGGCAACTAATGAAAAACGGTTTTTT. Translation: CASSRQGGATNEKRFF.

This clone was seen at least ten times. J is TRBJ2-1 and V is TRBV10-1; tentatively, D is TRBD2 (5 bases). CDR3 length equals 14 residues. In germline, CDR1 is WNHNN, CDR2 SYGVQD (reference sequence). V was trimmed by 3 bases and J by 10 bases, leaving 16 bases between them. The CDR3 DNA reads as TGCGCCAGCAGTGAACTGGGAGACTTGGGGGAGCAGTTCTTC. Translation: CASSELGDLGEQFF.

This clone has at least ten counts. J is TRBJ2-7 and V is TRBV7-7; TRBD2 aligns across 7 bases. The germline CDR1 and CDR2 sequences are SSHAT and FNYEAQ (reference sequence). The CDR3 length is 14 residues. Trimming took 1 base from V and 3 from J; bases not matched to a gene: 3. CDR3 coding DNA: TGTGCCAGCAGCTTAGGGGAGGGGAACTACGAGCAGTACTTC. This sequence encodes CASSLGEGNYEQYF.

This clone appeared many times. J is TRBJ1-2 and V is TRBV10-2; 7 nucleotides line up with TRBD1. Losses at the gene ends were 0 bases for V and 2 bases for J; bases not matched to a gene: 9. CDR1 and CDR2 (germline): WSHSY, SAAADI. The CDR3 length is 17 residues. CDR3 protein: CASSESGGDSLNYGYTF. The CDR3 DNA sequence: TGCGCCAGCAGTGAGTCGGGGGGGGACAGTTTGAACTATGGCTACACCTTC.

This clone appeared many times. The chain carries TRBV4-2 and TRBJ2-1, with D possibly being TRBD2 (5 bases). In germline, CDR1 is LGHNA, CDR2 YNFKEQ. This CDR3 contains 16 residues. Trimming pared 4 bases from V and 3 bases from J, leaving 16 bases between. CDR3 sequence: CASSPGGSANYNEQFF. In nucleotides, the CDR3 is TGTGCCAGCAGCCCTGGAGGCTCGGCAAACTACAATGAGCAGTTCTTC.

Ten or more counts support this clone. The genes are TRBV28 and TRBJ2-7; no clear D gene. CDR1 is MDHEN, CDR2 SYDVKM, per germline. This CDR3 contains 11 residues. Trimming took off 4 bases at V and 4 bases at J, with 5 bases between the two ends. The CDR3 loop reads CASSWGYEQYF. The CDR3, as DNA: TGTGCCAGCAGTTGGGGTTACGAGCAGTACTTC.

This clone was observed a handful of times. The rearrangement joins TRBV19 to TRBJ1-1; 8 bases match TRBD1. Germline-derived CDR1 and CDR2 are LNHDA and SQIVND (reference sequence). The CDR3 contains 14 residues. J lost 1 base, V lost 10 bases, and 8 bases had no gene match. The CDR3 sequence is CATRGQGWNTEAFF. For the CDR3, the DNA is TGTGCCACTAGAGGACAGGGTTGGAACACTGAAGCTTTCTTT.

This clone was observed many times. The V and J genes are TRBV3-1 and TRBJ2-3, with a weak D call TRBD2 (5 bases). V dropped 7 bases and J dropped 4 bases, with 12 bases sitting between them. From germline, CDR1 is LGHDT and CDR2 YNNKEL (reference sequence). This CDR3 has 13 amino acids. CDR3 residues: CASTGGYADTQYF. As DNA, the CDR3 is TGTGCCAGCACGGGCGGGTACGCAGATACGCAGTATTTT.

A note on this clone: Germline and junction disagree at one end, which may indicate a read error. The chain carries TRBV6-5 and TRBJ2-7; the D gene could be TRBD1 or TRBD2 (6 bases each). The germline gives CDR1 MNHEY, CDR2 SVGAGI. The CDR3 contains 15 residues. The CDR3 region is CASSYGRGGTGELYF. The CDR3, as DNA: TGTGCCAGCAGTTACGGCAGGGGAGGCACCGGGGAGCTGTACTTC.

This clone showed up many times. The V gene is TRBV19, the J gene TRBJ2-3; TRBD1 matches 7 bases. This CDR3 is 16 amino acids long. Losses at the gene ends were 5 bases for V and 5 bases for J; bases not matched to a gene: 13. Germline CDR1 and CDR2: LNHDA and SQIVND (reference sequence). CDR3 in amino acids: CASSGGDRARVDTQYF. In DNA form, the CDR3 reads TGTGCCAGTAGTGGGGGAGACAGGGCGCGAGTAGATACGCAGTATTTT.

This clone is labeled as medium-sized. J is TRBJ2-1 and V is TRBV28, with D possibly matching TRBD1 (6 bases). The V and J ends lost 5 bases and 0 bases respectively, with 14 bases between them. Germline V gene lookup returns CDR1 MDHEN and CDR2 SYDVKM. CDR3 length: 16 amino acids. CDR3 loop: CASSPPQGSSYNEQFF. The CDR3 nucleotides are TGTGCCAGCAGTCCCCCCCAGGGGAGCTCCTACAATGAGCAGTTCTTC.

This clone was seen at least ten times. The J gene is TRBJ1-1, the V gene TRBV10-2; unclear D gene. The CDR3 contains 13 residues. V gave up 6 bases and J gave up 1 base, with 9 bases separating them. CDR1 and CDR2 (germline): WSHSY, SAAADI. The CDR3 here is CASRAVGNTEAFF. The CDR3, as DNA: TGCGCCAGCAGGGCGGTGGGGAACACTGAAGCTTTCTTT.

This clone came up many times. The CDR3 loop is CASSSALAGGSNTGELFF. The CDR3 DNA follows: TGTGCCAGCAGTTCTGCACTAGCGGGAGGGTCGAACACCGGGGAGCTGTTTTTT. The chain links TRBV6-5 to TRBJ2-2, with 13 nucleotides matching TRBD2. Germline V gene lookup returns CDR1 MNHEY and CDR2 SVGAGI. The CDR3 is made up of 18 amino acids. Trimming at V came to 4 bases and at J to 0 bases, leaving 5 bases not matched to a gene.

This clone was seen repeatedly, ten times or more. This chain joins TRBV24-1 and TRBJ2-3; 9 nucleotides match TRBD2. V was clipped by 7 bases and J by 3 bases; unmatched bases: 7. CDR1 KGHDR and CDR2 SFDVKD come from the germline V gene. There are 15 residues in the CDR3. This chain's CDR3 is CATSEPGLATDTQYF. The CDR3 DNA reads TGTGCCACCAGCGAACCGGGACTAGCAACAGATACGCAGTATTTT.

To note about this clone: Being one base from a much bigger clone, this may be a read error. V and J are TRBV20-1 and TRBJ1-3, with unresolved D. This CDR3 is 14 amino acids long. The germline V and J ends were trimmed by 1 base and 1 base, with 8 bases remaining between them. Germline V gene data show CDR1 as DFQATT and CDR2 as SNEGSKA (reference sequence). The CDR3 loop is CSARVCGSGNTIYF. As DNA, the CDR3 is TGCAGTGCTAGAGTGTGTGGTTCTGGAAACACCATATATTTT.

This clone came up many times. Other DNA sequences in the same sample also yield this CDR3. The J gene is TRBJ2-7, the V gene TRBV20-1; D is tentatively TRBD1 or TRBD2 (5 bases each). Trimming cost V 5 bases and J 4 bases, with 12 bases left between them. Per the germline V gene, CDR1 is DFQATT and CDR2 is SNEGSKA (reference sequence). The CDR3 sequence is 12 residues long. The CDR3 region has the DNA TGCAGTGCTCCGGGACCAACTTACGAGCAGTACTTC. Amino acids: CSAPGPTYEQYF.

This clone was seen repeatedly, ten times or more. The chain joins TRBV6-2 or TRBV6-3 to TRBJ2-7; no clear D. There are 15 residues in the CDR3. V was trimmed by 0 bases and J by 3 bases, leaving 12 bases between them. CDR1 is MNHEY, CDR2 SVGEGT, per germline. As DNA, the CDR3 is TGTGCCAGCAGTTACTCAAAAGCCTCAGACTACGAGCAGTACTTC. Translation: CASSYSKASDYEQYF.

In this sample, this clone turned up a few times. CDR3 region: CASSRQEGAWGHTF. The CDR3 DNA reads as TGCGCCAGCAGCCGCCAGGAGGGCGCTTGGGGCCACACCTTC. J is TRBJ1-2 and V is TRBV4-1; TRBD1 is a possible D gene (5 bases). V dropped 4 bases and J dropped 12 bases, with 21 bases sitting between them. The CDR3 length is 14 residues. Germline V gene data show CDR1 as MGHRA and CDR2 as YSYEKL.

This clone has at least ten counts. J is TRBJ2-7 and V is TRBV20-1; the match to TRBD2 covers 7 bases. Germline assignment: CDR1 DFQATT and CDR2 SNEGSKA (reference sequence). The ends lost 2 bases at V and 2 bases at J; junction bases unmatched: 6. This CDR3 comprises 14 residues. CDR3: CSARSSGNAYEQYF. CDR3 nucleotides: TGCAGTGCTAGATCCAGCGGGAATGCCTACGAGCAGTACTTC.

Concerning this clone itself: The CDR3 does not close with the conserved phenylalanine or tryptophan, likely indicating a read error. CDR3 sequence (DNA): TGTGCCAGCAGCTACACTTACACCATC. Translating gives CASSYTYTI. V and J are TRBV12-3 or TRBV12-4 and TRBJ1-2; no reliable D call. This CDR3 contains 9 residues. Trimming took 6 bases from V and 11 from J, leaving 7 bases between them.

J is TRBJ2-7 and V is TRBV6-1, with a possible D match to TRBD1 (6 bases). The CDR3 is made up of 17 amino acids. Germline V lookup: CDR1 MNHNS, CDR2 SASEGT. Trimming shortened V by 0 bases and J by 3 bases, and 18 bases separated the two germline ends. The CDR3, as DNA: TGTGCCAGCAGTGAAGCGGTGGCGGACAGCTTTCTCTACGAGCAGTACTTC. Protein product: CASSEAVADSFLYEQYF.

This clone was picked up many times. The rearrangement links TRBV9 to TRBJ1-2; D unresolved. V shed 0 bases and J shed 3 bases, with 6 bases lying between them. The CDR3 loop spans 13 amino acids. The V gene's germline CDR1 is SGDLS and CDR2 YYNGEE. CDR3 coding DNA: TGTGCCAGCAGCGTAGGGGGTGACTATGGCTACACCTTC. It yields the protein CASSVGGDYGYTF. The full variable domain, in which reference TRBV9 and TRBJ1-2 provide the parts outside the CDR3, is DSGVTQTPKHLITATGQRVTLRCSPRSGDLSVYWYQQSLDQGLQFLIQYYNGEERAKGNILERFSAQQFPDLHSELNLSSLELGDSALYFCASSVGGDYGYTFGSGTRLTVV.